This T cell receptor (beta chain) was obtained from a study of T cell clones after liver transplantation. Clones were read by immunoSEQ multiplex PCR, and TCRdb kept only the in-frame ones, dropping some. The sample holds approximately 12,000 clones; roughly 80% are singletons and the top ten take 31%. Germline V CDR1 and CDR2: SNHLY, FYNNEI. V lost 7 bases, J lost 0 bases, and 13 bases stayed unmatched. The CDR3 loop spans 18 amino acids. The chain employs TRBV2 and TRBJ1-5; TRBD1 aligns across 9 bases. This receptor was obtained from a human patient who received a liver transplant. Some of these T cells may belong to the graft donor. The starting material was CD8+ T cells from blood, obtained at the 22-month timepoint. The DNA for the CDR3 is TGTGCCAGCAATATGAGGGACAGGGCGCGGTATAGCAATCAGCCCCAGCATTTT. Encoded protein: CASNMRDRARYSNQPQHF.